This T cell receptor beta chain appears in the sequencing data of a study of CD4 T cells in relation to SARS-CoV-2 and coronaviruses. CD4+ T cells from unexposed donors were obtained before the COVID-19 pandemic (2011-2018). Germline-derived CDR1 and CDR2 are KGHSH and LQKENI. The CDR3 contains 12 residues. Deletions cut 5 bases from V and 6 bases from J, with 10 bases between. This clone has only a few counts. Here immunoSEQ multiplex PCR was the method, and the copy in TCRdb shows in-frame clones only, minus some. The sample lists approximately 59,000 clones, 80% to 90% occurring once. This receptor was identified in a human donor in good health. The sequenced material came from memory CD4+ T cells from PBMCs. The genes are TRBV18 and TRBJ1-2; possibly TRBD1 for D (5 bases). CDR3 in DNA: TGTGCCAGCTCAAGGGACGGGAATGGCTACACCTTC. It encodes CASSRDGNGYTF. Using reference TRBV18 and TRBJ1-2 for the parts outside the CDR3, the full variable domain is NAGVMQNPRHLVRRRGQEARLRCSPMKGHSHVYWYRQLPEEGLKFMVYLQKENIIDESGMPKERFSAEFPKEGPSILRIQQVVRGDSAAYFCASSRDGNGYTFGSGTRLTVV.